A selection of T cell receptor beta chains follows, all from one sample in a study of T-cell reconstitution after alpha-beta-depleted transplantation in children. Each CDR3 protein is one row after TCRdb ran MiXCR on the PCR reads. This table has about 240,000 distinct CDR3 sequences, about a quarter appearing once. The sequences come from PBMCs, collected before TCRalphabeta/CD19-depleted stem cell transplant. These receptors came from a girl aged 2 to 10 with Fanconi anemia, due to receive a stem cell transplant. Each CDR3 is given with its conserved first and last residue. D genes are given only for firm matches. Clone size is stated in some rows and not others, as once, few, many or a class when expanded.

v_call	d_call	clone_size	j_call	cdr3_aa	cdr3_nt
TRBV28	-	-	TRBJ2-1	CASSSPTSRPYNEQFF	TGTGCCAGCAGTTCACCTACTAGTCGGCCTTACAATGAGCAGTTCTTC
TRBV11-2	TRBD2	-	TRBJ2-7	CASSHSGETYEQYF	TGTGCCAGCAGCCATAGCGGGGAAACCTACGAGCAGTACTTC
TRBV5-1	-	many	TRBJ2-1	CASSLASSVLYNEQFF	TGCGCCAGCAGCTTGGCCTCCAGTGTACTCTACAATGAGCAGTTCTTC
TRBV15	-	many	TRBJ2-1	CATSSWTEGHEQFF	TGTGCCACCAGCAGCTGGACCGAGGGGCATGAGCAGTTCTTC
TRBV27	TRBD1	-	TRBJ2-7	CASMDRGYYEQYF	TGTGCCAGCATGGACAGGGGGTACTACGAGCAGTACTTC
TRBV7-6	-	few	TRBJ2-1	CASSSALSGNYNEQFF	TGTGCCAGCAGCTCGGCCCTTAGCGGTAACTACAATGAGCAGTTCTTC
TRBV28	TRBD1	few	TRBJ2-6	CASSLLTGGRSGANVLTF	TGTGCCAGCAGTCTCCTGACAGGGGGACGGTCTGGGGCCAACGTCCTGACTTTC
TRBV6-5	-	-	TRBJ2-4	CASTWAGHRRLAKNIQYF	TGTGCCAGCACTTGGGCCGGTCATAGACGACTAGCCAAAAACATTCAGTACTTC
TRBV11-2	TRBD2	many	TRBJ2-2	CASSHRRLAVFRELFF	TGTGCCAGCAGCCACCGTCGGCTAGCGGTGTTCCGGGAGCTGTTTTTT
TRBV12-3/TRBV12-4	TRBD2	few	TRBJ2-3	CASSLTSGGNTQYF	TGTGCCAGCAGCCTGACTAGCGGGGGGAATACGCAGTATTTT
TRBV15	TRBD2	many	TRBJ2-1	CATRGLADNEQFF	TGTGCCACCCGGGGACTAGCGGACAATGAGCAGTTCTTC
TRBV21-1	-	-	TRBJ2-3	CANSKGLAGYFTDTQYF	TGTGCCAACAGCAAAGGGCTAGCGGGGTACTTCACAGATACGCAGTATTTT
TRBV30	TRBD2	few	TRBJ2-1	CAGVGTNNEQFF	TGTGCCGGGGTAGGGACTAACAATGAGCAGTTCTTC
TRBV12-3/TRBV12-4	TRBD1	few	TRBJ2-3	CASSLRLGDRSPDTQYF	TGTGCCAGCAGTTTGCGGTTAGGGGACAGATCCCCAGATACGCAGTATTTT
TRBV12-3/TRBV12-4	-	many	TRBJ2-7	CASRPNFGGGNEQYF	TGTGCCAGCAGACCGAACTTCGGAGGGGGCAACGAGCAGTACTTC
TRBV29-1	-	-	TRBJ1-2	CSVDLDFGYTF	TGCAGCGTTGATCTGGACTTCGGCTACACCTTC
TRBV20-1	-	many	TRBJ1-1	CSASNWDITEAFF	TGCAGTGCTAGTAATTGGGACATCACTGAAGCTTTCTTT
TRBV20-1	TRBD1	-	TRBJ1-6	CSAKTTDRGSPLHF	TGCAGTGCGAAGACTACCGACAGGGGTTCACCCCTCCACTTT
TRBV29-1	-	many	TRBJ2-3	CSVTGDYASGSTTDTQYF	TGCAGCGTAACAGGGGATTATGCTAGCGGTTCGACCACAGATACGCAGTATTTT